What follows is one TCR beta chain and its context. Its antigen is not known. Only in-frame clones appear in the TCRdb table, and some are missing; sequencing was by immunoSEQ multiplex PCR. The data contain roughly 51,000 clones, approximately 71% of them seen just once; the ten biggest clones take up 9.5% to 10%. In germline, CDR1 is SGDLS, CDR2 YYNGEE. Trimming cost V 2 bases and J 4 bases; bases outside gene matches: 9. This CDR3 region has 17 residues. This sample is part of a study of T cell clones after liver transplantation. Overall study: Apart from three HCV-positive recipients, transplants were for non-autoimmune, non-viral reasons. Overall study findings and caveats: Post-transplant, graft-donor-reactive CD4 TCRbeta sequences in blood dropped significantly in 5 of 8 subjects. Graft donor-reactive T cells may have migrated into the graft rather than being deleted.

The chain joins TRBV9 to TRBJ2-2; 9 bases match TRBD2. This clonotype originated in a human patient who received a liver transplant. Some T cells may be graft donor cells. The sample consisted of CD4+ T cells from blood, taken more than 53 months after liver transplant. CDR3: CASSVGASGAITGELFF. CDR3 bases: TGTGCCAGCAGCGTCGGGGCTAGCGGGGCGATCACCGGGGAGCTGTTTTTT.